This entry concerns a single TCR beta chain. There are a few counts of this clonotype. Its antigen target is currently unknown. No much larger clone exists at a distance of one base, and base qualities are not known. The data derive from a study of naive and memory T cell subsets (dated by TCRdb to about 2017). General notes on the study: According to the figure summarizing the samples, there were around ten blood donors, 7 tuberculin skin test biopsies and 3 saline control biopsies. PCR2 was typically a SYBR Green qPCR stopped at a set threshold; low-input samples could instead use end-point PCR (approximately 6 cycles). Beyond this particular receptor, the publication reports: The RNA-based method was acknowledged as potentially sensitive to TCR transcript changes with T cell activation and differentiation.

Receptors were amplified or captured by 5' RACE. The ligated cDNA was amplified in four rounds of PCR with nested alpha and beta constant region primers together with the SP2 primer. TCR RNA was reverse transcribed with SuperScript IV using alpha and beta constant region primers for the blood and skin samples. T4 RNA ligase 1 was used to ligate an oligonucleotide containing the Illumina SP2 primer and a UMI to the 3' end of the cDNA. The 12-nucleotide UMI was composed of two random hexamers separated by an eight-base spacer, which was included to prevent hairpin formation. TCR alpha and beta chain libraries were processed separately from the second PCR onward, with dual indexing for multiplexing. After pooling, the indexed libraries were analyzed by capillary electrophoresis and sequenced on either an Illumina MiSeq or NextSeq. To boost base diversity and improve cluster recognition, PhiX DNA at roughly 4.5-8% was spiked into the libraries. Per the original workflow: Demultiplexor took UMIs from read 2, joined the UMIs to the TCR sequence from read 1, and separated reads according to sample indices. Decombinator identified V and J genes and V-J junctions, assigning each TCR a five-part identifier including V and J deletions. Collapsinator used UMIs to correct sequencing errors and PCR amplification heterogeneity, producing a UMI-based abundance for each TCR. Identifiers were converted to nucleotide sequence by CDR3Translator and translated to amino acids, and CDR3 regions were extracted on the basis of terminal motifs. Error-corrected alpha and beta TCR counts from blood and skin were compared after normalization to input RNA amount. TCRdb applied fastp at Q25 and MiXCR to the public reads, then kept only in-frame beta chains. Identical CDR3 protein sequences are pooled into one entry, listed with their most common genes and DNA. What appears here as the V and J calls and clone size reflects TCRdb's work, not the paper's. The sample includes around 56,000 distinct CDR3 sequences, with under 10% observed a single time. The ten largest clones add up to 9% to 10% of the sample.

The study reported a robust and sensitive protocol to amplify, sequence and analyze TCRs, based on 3' ligation of a UMI-containing oligonucleotide to TCR cDNA. For whole blood analysis, about 2.5 ml of peripheral blood was collected from healthy adult volunteers into Tempus tubes, and RNA was extracted following the manufacturer's instructions. Total RNA was treated with RQ1 DNase, without cell sorting, prior to reverse transcription, with an input of roughly 1 to 1000 ng being targeted. Skin biopsy and whole blood libraries were made to test pipeline robustness in samples where T cells form a minority population. For CDR1 and CDR2, the germline V gene lists SQVTM and ANQGSEA. At the junction V is shortened by 5 bases and J by 0 bases; bases outside the gene matches: 2. Its CDR3 holds 13 amino acids, cysteine through phenylalanine. Only the CDR3 part of the read is kept: 39 bases, read in frame from the first base.

The sequence came from a female donor in good health. Recombination connected TRBV29-1 to TRBJ2-5; TRBD2 aligns with 8 central bases. The CDR3 is CSVWRGDQETQYF. The DNA sequence is as follows: TGCAGCGTTTGGCGGGGGGACCAAGAGACCCAGTACTTC.